This T cell receptor (beta chain) was sequenced during a study of blood T cell repertoires in COVID-19. Looking at the study overall: The cDNA or gDNA used as material had been derived from T cells, B-cell-depleted T cells, or PBMCs.

V was pared by 4 bases and J by 7 bases, with 18 bases between. The CDR3 runs to 15 residues. CDR1 MNHEY and CDR2 SMNVEV come from the germline V gene (reference sequence). Here immunoSEQ multiplex PCR was the method, and the copy in TCRdb shows in-frame clones only, minus some. The sample records approximately 120,000 clones, about 90% being singletons. The receptor was isolated from a man aged 45 to 65 with COVID-19, enrolled during active disease. The sequenced sample was peripheral blood. The chain combines TRBV27 with TRBJ2-3; maybe TRBD2 (6 bases). CDR3 protein: CASSSWRDGENTQYF. For the CDR3, the DNA is TGTGCCAGCAGTTCTTGGCGGGACGGGGAAAATACGCAGTATTTT.